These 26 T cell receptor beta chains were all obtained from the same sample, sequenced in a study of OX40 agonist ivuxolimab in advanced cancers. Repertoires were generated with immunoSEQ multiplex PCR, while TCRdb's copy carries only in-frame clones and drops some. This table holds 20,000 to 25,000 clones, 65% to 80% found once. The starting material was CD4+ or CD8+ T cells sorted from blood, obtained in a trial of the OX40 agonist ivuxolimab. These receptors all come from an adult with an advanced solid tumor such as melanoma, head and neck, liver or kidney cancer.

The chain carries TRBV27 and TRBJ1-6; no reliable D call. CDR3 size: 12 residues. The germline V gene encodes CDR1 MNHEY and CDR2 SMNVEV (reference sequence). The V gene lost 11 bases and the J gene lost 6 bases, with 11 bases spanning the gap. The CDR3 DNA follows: TGTGCCTCACAAGGTGGTAATTCACCCCTCCACTTT. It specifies CASQGGNSPLHF.

CDR3 nucleotide sequence: TGTGCCAGCAGCCTTATTGAATCCTGGGGGGCAGGGGTGAATCACGAGCAGTACTTC. Its protein product is CASSLIESWGAGVNHEQYF. The chain employs TRBV16 and TRBJ2-7; either TRBD1 or TRBD2 may fit D (6 bases each). Germline V gives CDR1 KGHSY, CDR2 FQNENV. The V and J ends lost 4 bases and 5 bases respectively, with 30 bases between them. This CDR3 has 19 amino acids.

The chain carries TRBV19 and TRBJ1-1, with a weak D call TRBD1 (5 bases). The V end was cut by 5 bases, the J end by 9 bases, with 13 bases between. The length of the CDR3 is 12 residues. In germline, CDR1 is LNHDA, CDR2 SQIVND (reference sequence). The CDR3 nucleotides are TGTGCCAGTAGTTGGGGCAGAACTAAAGCTTTCTTT. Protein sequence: CASSWGRTKAFF.

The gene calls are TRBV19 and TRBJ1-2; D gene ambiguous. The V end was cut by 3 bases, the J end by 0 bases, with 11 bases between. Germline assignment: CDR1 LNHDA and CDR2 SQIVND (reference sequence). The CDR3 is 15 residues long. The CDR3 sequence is CASSMVAGANYGYTF. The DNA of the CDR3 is TGTGCCAGTAGTATGGTAGCAGGAGCTAACTATGGCTACACCTTC.

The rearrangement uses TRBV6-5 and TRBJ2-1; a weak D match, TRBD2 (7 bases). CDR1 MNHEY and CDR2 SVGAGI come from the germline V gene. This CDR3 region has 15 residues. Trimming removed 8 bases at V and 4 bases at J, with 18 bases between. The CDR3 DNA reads TGTGCCAGCTGCGGGGGACAACTGGGTTACAATGAGCAGTTCTTC. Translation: CASCGGQLGYNEQFF.

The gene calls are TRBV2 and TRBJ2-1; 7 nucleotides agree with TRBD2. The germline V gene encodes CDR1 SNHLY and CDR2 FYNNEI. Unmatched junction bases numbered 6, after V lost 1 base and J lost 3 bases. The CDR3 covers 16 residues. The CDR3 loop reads CASSEEWREFYNEQFF. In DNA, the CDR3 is TGTGCCAGCAGTGAAGAATGGCGGGAGTTCTACAATGAGCAGTTCTTC.

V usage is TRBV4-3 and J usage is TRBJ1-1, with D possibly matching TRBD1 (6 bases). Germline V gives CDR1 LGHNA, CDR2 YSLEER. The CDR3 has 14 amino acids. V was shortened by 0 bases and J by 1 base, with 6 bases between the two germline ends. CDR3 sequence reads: CASSQDRGNTEAFF. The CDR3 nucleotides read TGCGCCAGCAGCCAAGACAGGGGGAACACTGAAGCTTTCTTT.

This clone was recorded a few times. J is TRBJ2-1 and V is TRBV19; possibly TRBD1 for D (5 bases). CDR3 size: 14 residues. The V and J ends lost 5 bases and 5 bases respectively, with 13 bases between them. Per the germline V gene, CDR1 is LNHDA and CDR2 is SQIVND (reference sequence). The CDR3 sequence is CASSSPDTDNEQFF. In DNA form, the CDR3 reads TGTGCCAGTAGTTCCCCGGACACCGACAATGAGCAGTTCTTC.

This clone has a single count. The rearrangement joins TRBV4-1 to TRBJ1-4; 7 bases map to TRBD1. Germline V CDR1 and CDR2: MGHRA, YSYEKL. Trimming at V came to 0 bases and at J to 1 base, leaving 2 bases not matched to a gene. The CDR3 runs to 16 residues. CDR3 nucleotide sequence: TGCGCCAGCAGCCAAGACCGGGACAGAACTAATGAAAAACTGTTTTTT. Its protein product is CASSQDRDRTNEKLFF.

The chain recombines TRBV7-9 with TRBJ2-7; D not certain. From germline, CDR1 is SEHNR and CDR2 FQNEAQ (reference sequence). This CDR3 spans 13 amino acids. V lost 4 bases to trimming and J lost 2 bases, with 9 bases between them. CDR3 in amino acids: CASSSPLAYEQYF. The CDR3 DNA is TGTGCCAGCAGCTCACCTCTTGCCTACGAGCAGTACTTC.

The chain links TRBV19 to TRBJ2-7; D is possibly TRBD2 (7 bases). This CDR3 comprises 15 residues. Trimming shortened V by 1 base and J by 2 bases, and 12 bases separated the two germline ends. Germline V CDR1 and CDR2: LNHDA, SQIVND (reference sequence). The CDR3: CASSIAVGGPYEQYF. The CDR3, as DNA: TGTGCCAGTAGTATAGCCGTCGGGGGGCCCTACGAGCAGTACTTC.

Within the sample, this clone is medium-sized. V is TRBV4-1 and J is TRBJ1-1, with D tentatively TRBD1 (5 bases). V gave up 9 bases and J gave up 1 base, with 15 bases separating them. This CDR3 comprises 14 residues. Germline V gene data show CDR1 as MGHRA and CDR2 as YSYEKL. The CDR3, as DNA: TGCGCCAGTCTACCGACAGTAAAGAACACTGAAGCTTTCTTT. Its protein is CASLPTVKNTEAFF.

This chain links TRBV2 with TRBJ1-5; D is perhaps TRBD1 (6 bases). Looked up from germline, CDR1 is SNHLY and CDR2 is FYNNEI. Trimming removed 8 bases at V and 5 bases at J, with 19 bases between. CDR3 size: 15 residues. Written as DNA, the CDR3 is TGTGCCAGCCTGGGGGACCGGGGGGGCCATCAGCCCCAGCATTTT. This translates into CASLGDRGGHQPQHF.

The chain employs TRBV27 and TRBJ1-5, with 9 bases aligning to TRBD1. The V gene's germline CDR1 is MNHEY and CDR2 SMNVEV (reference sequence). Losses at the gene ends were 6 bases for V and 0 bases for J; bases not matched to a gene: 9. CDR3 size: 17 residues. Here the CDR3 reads CASSHLRTGASNQPQHF. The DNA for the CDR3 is TGTGCCAGCAGCCACCTTAGGACAGGGGCTAGCAATCAGCCCCAGCATTTT.

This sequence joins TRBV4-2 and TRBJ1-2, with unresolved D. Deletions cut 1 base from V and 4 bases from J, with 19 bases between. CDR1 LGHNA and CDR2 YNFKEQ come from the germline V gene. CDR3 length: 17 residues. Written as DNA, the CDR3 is TGTGCCAGCAGCCAAGGTATAGACCCCAGAAACTCCTATGGCTACACCTTC. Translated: CASSQGIDPRNSYGYTF.

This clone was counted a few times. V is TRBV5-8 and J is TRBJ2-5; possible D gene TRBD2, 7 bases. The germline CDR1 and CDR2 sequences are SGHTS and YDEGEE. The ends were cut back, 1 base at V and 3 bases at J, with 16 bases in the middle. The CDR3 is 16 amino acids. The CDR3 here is CASSLPGGLLEETQYF. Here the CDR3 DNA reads TGTGCCAGCAGCTTGCCGGGGGGCTTGTTGGAAGAGACCCAGTACTTC. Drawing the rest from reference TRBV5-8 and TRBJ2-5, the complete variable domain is EAGVTQSPTHLIKTRGQQATLRCSPISGHTSVYWYQQALGLGLQFLLWYDEGEERNRGNFPPRFSGRQFPNYSSELNVNALELEDSALYLCASSLPGGLLEETQYFGPGTRLLVL.

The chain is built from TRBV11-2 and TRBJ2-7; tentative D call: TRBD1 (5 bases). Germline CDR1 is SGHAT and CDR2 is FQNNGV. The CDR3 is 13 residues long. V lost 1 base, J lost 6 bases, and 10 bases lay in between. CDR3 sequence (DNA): TGTGCCAGCAGCTTAGGCAGGGTGGGCGAGCAGTACTTC. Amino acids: CASSLGRVGEQYF.

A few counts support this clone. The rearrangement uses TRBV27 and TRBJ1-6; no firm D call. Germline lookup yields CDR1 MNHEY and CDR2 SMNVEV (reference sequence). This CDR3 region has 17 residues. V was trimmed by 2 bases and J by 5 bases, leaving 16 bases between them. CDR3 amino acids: CASSLRAGYVDNSPLHF. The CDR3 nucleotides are TGTGCCAGCAGTTTAAGGGCAGGATATGTTGATAATTCACCCCTCCACTTT.

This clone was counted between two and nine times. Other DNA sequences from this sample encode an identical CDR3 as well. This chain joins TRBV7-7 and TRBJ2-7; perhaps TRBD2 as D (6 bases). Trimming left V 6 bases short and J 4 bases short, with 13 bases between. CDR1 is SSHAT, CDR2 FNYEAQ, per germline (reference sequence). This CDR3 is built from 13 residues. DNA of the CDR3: TGTGCCAGCAGTCCCGCGACTAGTTACGAGCAGTACTTC. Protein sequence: CASSPATSYEQYF.

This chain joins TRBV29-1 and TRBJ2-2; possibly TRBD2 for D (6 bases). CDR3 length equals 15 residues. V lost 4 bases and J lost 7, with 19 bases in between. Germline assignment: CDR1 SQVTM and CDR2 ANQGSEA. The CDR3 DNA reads TGCAGCGTTGTATCTATCCGGGGGAGGATCGGGGAGCTGTTTTTT. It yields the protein CSVVSIRGRIGELFF.

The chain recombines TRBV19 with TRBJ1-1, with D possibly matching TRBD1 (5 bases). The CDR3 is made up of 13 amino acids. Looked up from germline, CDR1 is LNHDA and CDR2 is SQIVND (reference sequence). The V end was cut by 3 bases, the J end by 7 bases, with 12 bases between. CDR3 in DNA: TGTGCCAGTAGTATGGTCAGGGCGGATGAAGCTTTCTTT. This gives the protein CASSMVRADEAFF.

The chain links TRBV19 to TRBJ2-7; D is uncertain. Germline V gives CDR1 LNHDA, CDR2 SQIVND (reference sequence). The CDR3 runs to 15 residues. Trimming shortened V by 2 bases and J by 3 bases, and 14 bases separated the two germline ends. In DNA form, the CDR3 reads TGTGCCAGTAGTATATTCGCCGGGCCTTACTACGAGCAGTACTTC. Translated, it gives CASSIFAGPYYEQYF.

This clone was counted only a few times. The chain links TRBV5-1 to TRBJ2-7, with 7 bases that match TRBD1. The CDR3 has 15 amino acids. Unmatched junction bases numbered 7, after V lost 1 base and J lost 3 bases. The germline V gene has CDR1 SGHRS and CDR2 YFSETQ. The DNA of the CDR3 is TGCGCCAGCAGCTTGTACGGACAGGCGAACTACGAGCAGTACTTC. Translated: CASSLYGQANYEQYF.

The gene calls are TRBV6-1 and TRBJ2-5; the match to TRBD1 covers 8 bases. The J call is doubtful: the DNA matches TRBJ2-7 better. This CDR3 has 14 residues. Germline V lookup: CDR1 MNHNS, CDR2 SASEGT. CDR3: CASSEGDRSYEQYF. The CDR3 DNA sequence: TGTGCCAGCAGTGAAGGGGACAGGTCCTACGAGCAGTACTTC.

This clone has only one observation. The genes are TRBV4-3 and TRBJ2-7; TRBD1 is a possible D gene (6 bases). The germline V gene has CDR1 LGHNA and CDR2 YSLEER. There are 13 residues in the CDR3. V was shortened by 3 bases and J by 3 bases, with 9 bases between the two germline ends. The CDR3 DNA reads TGCGCCAGCAGCCAGGACAGAGACTACGAGCAGTACTTC. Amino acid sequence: CASSQDRDYEQYF.

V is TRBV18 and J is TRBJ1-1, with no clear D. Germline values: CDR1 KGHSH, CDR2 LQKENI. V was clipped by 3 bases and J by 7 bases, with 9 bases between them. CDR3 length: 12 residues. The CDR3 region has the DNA TGTGCCAGCTCACCTCCCGGGTTTGAAGCTTTCTTT. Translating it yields CASSPPGFEAFF.